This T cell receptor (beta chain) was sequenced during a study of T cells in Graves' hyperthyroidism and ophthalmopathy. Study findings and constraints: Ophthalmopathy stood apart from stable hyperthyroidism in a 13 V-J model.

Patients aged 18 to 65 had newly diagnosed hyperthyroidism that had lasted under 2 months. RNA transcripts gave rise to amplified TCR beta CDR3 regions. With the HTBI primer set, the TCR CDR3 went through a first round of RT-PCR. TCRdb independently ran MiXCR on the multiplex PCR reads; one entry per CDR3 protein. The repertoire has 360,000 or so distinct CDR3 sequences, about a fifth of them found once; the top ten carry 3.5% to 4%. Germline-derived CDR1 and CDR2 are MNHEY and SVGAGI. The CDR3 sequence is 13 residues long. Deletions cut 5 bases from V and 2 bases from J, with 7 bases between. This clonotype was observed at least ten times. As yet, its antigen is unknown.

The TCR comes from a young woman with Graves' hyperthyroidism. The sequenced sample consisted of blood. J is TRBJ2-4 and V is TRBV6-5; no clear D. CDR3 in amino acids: CASSIGSKNIQYF. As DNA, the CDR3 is TGTGCCAGCAGTATCGGGTCCAAAAACATTCAGTACTTC.